Listed below are T cell receptor beta chains from one sample, sequenced in a study of blood T cell repertoires in COVID-19. TCRdb's table, derived via immunoSEQ multiplex PCR, lists solely in-frame clones and lacks some. The table lists over 200,000 clones, more than 85% of them singletons. The sample was peripheral blood. The receptors come from a man in his forties with active or convalescent COVID-19. Each CDR3 is given with its conserved first and last residue. Fields, in order: J gene, D gene, clone size, V gene, CDR3 length, CDR3 protein, CDR3 DNA. D genes are given only for firm matches. Expanded clones are given a class, and other clones once, few, many or no size at all.

>TRBJ1-5|TRBD1|.|TRBV28|16
CASSYSDRYSNQPQHF
TGTGCCAGCAGTTACTCGGACAGGTATAGCAATCAGCCCCAGCATTTT
>TRBJ2-1|.|.|TRBV13|13
CASSLVGVNEQFF
TGTGCCAGCAGCTTAGTCGGTGTGAATGAGCAGTTCTTC
>TRBJ1-2|TRBD1|.|TRBV9|14
CASSVGDSNYGYTF
TGTGCCAGCAGCGTTGGGGACAGCAACTATGGCTACACCTTC
>TRBJ1-5|.|.|TRBV19|13
CASNSVPNQPQHF
TGTGCCAGTAACTCGGTCCCCAATCAGCCCCAGCATTTT
>TRBJ2-5|TRBD2|.|TRBV6-6|15
CASSRTSGVLETQYF
TGTGCCAGCAGTAGGACTAGCGGGGTTTTGGAGACCCAGTACTTC
>TRBJ1-4|.|.|TRBV7-8|14
CASSLMAAGEKLFF
TGTGCCAGCAGCTTAATGGCAGCAGGAGAAAAACTGTTTTTT
>TRBJ2-5|TRBD1|.|TRBV9|15
CASSVVGQGQETQYF
TGTGCCAGCAGCGTAGTAGGGCAGGGACAGGAGACCCAGTACTTC
>TRBJ1-1|.|.|TRBV15|14
CATSRAGQNTEAFF
TGTGCCACCAGCAGAGCCGGACAGAACACTGAAGCTTTCTTT
>TRBJ1-1|TRBD1|once|TRBV12-3/TRBV12-4|13
CASSLWGTGAAFF
TGTGCCAGCAGTTTGTGGGGGACAGGGGCAGCTTTCTTT
>TRBJ2-7|TRBD1|.|TRBV3-1/TRBV3-2|15
CASSRRTGGQYEQYF
TGTGCCAGCAGCCGCCGGACAGGGGGTCAGTACGAGCAGTACTTC
>TRBJ2-7|TRBD1|.|TRBV7-7|13
CASSLALTGQQYF
TGTGCCAGCAGCTTAGCGCTGACAGGGCAACAGTACTTC
>TRBJ2-5|.|once|TRBV9|15
CASSGGGIRKETQYF
TGTGCCAGCAGCGGTGGCGGGATACGTAAAGAGACCCAGTACTTC
>TRBJ2-7|.|.|TRBV5-6|15
CASSQGTRGSYEQYF
TGTGCCAGCAGCCAAGGGACCCGGGGGTCCTACGAGCAGTACTTC
>TRBJ1-1|.|.|TRBV25-1|16
CASSESAGRGGTEAFF
TGTGCCAGCAGTGAAAGCGCCGGGAGGGGGGGCACTGAAGCTTTCTTT
>TRBJ2-5|TRBD2|.|TRBV9|14
CASSVGLAGETQYF
TGTGCCAGCAGCGTAGGACTAGCTGGTGAGACCCAGTACTTC
>TRBJ1-1|TRBD1|.|TRBV12-3/TRBV12-4|13
CASSILQGTEAFF
TGTGCCAGCAGTATCCTACAGGGGACTGAAGCTTTCTTT
>TRBJ2-1|TRBD1|.|TRBV24-1|15
CATSDLSGTGGEQFF
TGTGCCACCAGTGACCTTTCCGGGACAGGGGGGGAGCAGTTCTTC
>TRBJ1-2|TRBD1|.|TRBV15|16
CATSGVYRQGGYGYTF
TGTGCCACCAGCGGAGTCTATAGACAGGGCGGGTATGGCTACACCTTC
>TRBJ2-7|TRBD1|.|TRBV7-9|15
CASSSTQGADYEQYF
TGTGCCAGCAGCTCGACGCAGGGGGCAGATTACGAGCAGTACTTC
>TRBJ2-1|TRBD2|.|TRBV18|16
CASSPASGASYNEQFF
TGTGCCAGCTCACCAGCTAGCGGGGCATCATACAATGAGCAGTTCTTC
>TRBJ1-4|TRBD1|.|TRBV11-2|15
CASSQSGQGNEKLFF
TGTGCCAGCAGCCAGTCTGGACAGGGGAATGAAAAACTGTTTTTT
>TRBJ2-1|.|.|TRBV27|14
CASRIFSSAGIQFF
TGTGCCAGCAGAATATTTTCGTCCGCAGGGATACAGTTCTTC
>TRBJ1-1|TRBD1|.|TRBV20-1|11
CEGARRTEAFF
TGCGAGGGGGCTAGGCGGACTGAAGCTTTCTTT
>TRBJ2-5|TRBD1|.|TRBV9|14
CASSVGGQGETQYF
TGTGCCAGCAGCGTAGGGGGACAGGGGGAGACCCAGTACTTC
>TRBJ2-5|TRBD2|few|TRBV10-1|18
CASSNTSGGAWGQETQYF
TGCGCCAGCAGCAATACTAGCGGGGGGGCTTGGGGCCAAGAGACCCAGTACTTC
>TRBJ2-1|.|.|TRBV6-6|13
CASRDYGRSGEFF
TGTGCCAGCAGGGACTACGGGAGGTCAGGGGAGTTCTTC
>TRBJ1-6|.|.|TRBV19|13
CASTGSYNSPLHF
TGTGCCAGTACAGGAAGTTATAATTCACCCCTCCACTTT
>TRBJ2-1|TRBD2|once|TRBV29-1|13
CSVEGEGLSEQFF
TGCAGCGTTGAGGGGGAGGGGCTCAGTGAGCAGTTCTTC
>TRBJ1-2|TRBD1|.|TRBV24-1|20
CATSDPRRTGGAGGVYGYTF
TGTGCCACCAGTGATCCGCGACGCACAGGGGGCGCAGGAGGGGTCTATGGCTACACCTTC
>TRBJ1-6|TRBD1|.|TRBV5-1|15
CASSPGTGTGSPLHF
TGCGCCAGCAGCCCTGGGACAGGAACAGGTTCACCCCTCCACTTT
>TRBJ2-1|.|.|TRBV11-2|15
CASSLTLSSYNEQFF
TGTGCCAGCAGCTTAACTTTAAGCTCCTACAATGAGCAGTTCTTC
>TRBJ2-4|TRBD1|.|TRBV28|13
CAIVDRAKNIQYF
TGTGCCATTGTTGACAGGGCTAAAAACATTCAGTACTTC
>TRBJ1-5|.|.|TRBV10-3|15
CAIGQEGRLGQPQHF
TGTGCCATCGGTCAAGAAGGGAGGTTGGGGCAGCCCCAGCATTTT
>TRBJ2-1|TRBD1|.|TRBV11-2|14
CASLPRTGYNEQFF
TGTGCCAGCCTCCCTCGGACAGGGTACAATGAGCAGTTCTTC
>TRBJ1-5|.|.|TRBV27|17
CASSFLSDGGSNQPQHF
TGTGCCAGCAGTTTCCTCTCGGACGGAGGTAGCAATCAGCCCCAGCATTTT
>TRBJ1-1|TRBD1|once|TRBV9|17
CASSVGTGGLVDTEAFF
TGTGCCAGCAGCGTAGGGACAGGGGGCCTTGTAGACACTGAAGCTTTCTTT
>TRBJ1-3|.|.|TRBV5-5|14
CASSLVVAENTIYF
TGTGCCAGCAGCTTGGTTGTGGCGGAGAACACCATATATTTT
>TRBJ1-4|TRBD1|.|TRBV5-1|15
CASSTRQGRGEKLFF
TGCGCCAGCAGCACGAGACAGGGCCGGGGTGAAAAACTGTTTTTT
>TRBJ1-3|.|.|TRBV28|14
CASSYDSSGNTIYF
TGTGCCAGCAGTTATGACAGCTCTGGAAACACCATATATTTT
>TRBJ1-2|.|.|TRBV3-1/TRBV3-2|15
CASSQVPGVLHGYTF
TGTGCCAGCAGCCAAGTCCCAGGGGTGCTACACGGCTACACCTTC
>TRBJ2-7|.|.|TRBV10-3|13
CAISQGLIYEQYF
TGTGCCATCAGCCAAGGACTGATTTACGAGCAGTACTTC
>TRBJ1-1|TRBD1|many|TRBV3-1/TRBV3-2|15
CASSQAGTENTEAFF
TGTGCCAGCAGCCAGGCCGGGACAGAGAACACTGAAGCTTTCTTT
>TRBJ1-1|TRBD1|.|TRBV5-1|16
CASSFRAGGEVTEAFF
TGCGCCAGCAGCTTTAGGGCAGGGGGCGAAGTCACTGAAGCTTTCTTT
>TRBJ1-2|.|.|TRBV30|13
CAWIARGTHGYTF
TGTGCCTGGATAGCCAGGGGTACACATGGCTACACCTTC
>TRBJ2-1|TRBD2|.|TRBV3-1/TRBV3-2|18
CASSLQLAGPTWDNEQFF
TGTGCCAGCAGCCTCCAATTAGCGGGCCCGACGTGGGACAATGAGCAGTTCTTC
>TRBJ2-1|.|.|TRBV5-1|15
CASSLDTGSYNEQFF
TGCGCCAGCAGCTTGGATACGGGATCCTACAATGAGCAGTTCTTC
>TRBJ2-4|TRBD2|.|TRBV5-1|17
CASSLVVGGSVSNIQYF
TGCGCCAGCAGCTTGGTAGTAGGCGGGAGCGTTTCAAACATTCAGTACTTC
>TRBJ1-2|TRBD1|.|TRBV3-1/TRBV3-2|14
CASSQGGQGYGYTF
TGTGCCAGCAGCCAGGGGGGACAGGGATACGGCTACACCTTC
>TRBJ2-7|TRBD1|.|TRBV19|13
CASRGQGPYEQYF
TGTGCCAGTCGGGGACAGGGGCCTTACGAGCAGTACTTC
>TRBJ1-6|.|.|TRBV28|14
CASSLDGGSSPLHF
TGTGCCAGCAGTTTAGATGGCGGTTCTTCACCCCTCCACTTT
>TRBJ2-7|.|.|TRBV10-2|15
CASSESLYSSYEQYF
TGCGCCAGCAGTGAGTCGTTATACAGCTCCTACGAGCAGTACTTC
>TRBJ2-7|.|.|TRBV14|14
CASSQDLRFYEQYF
TGTGCCAGCAGCCAAGATCTGAGATTCTACGAGCAGTACTTC
>TRBJ1-4|TRBD1|.|TRBV9|16
CASSSRGPATNEKLFF
TGTGCCAGCAGCTCCAGGGGGCCTGCAACTAATGAAAAACTGTTTTTT